What follows are 26 T cell receptor beta chains derived from one specimen sequenced in a study of blood T cell repertoires in COVID-19. Libraries were prepared by immunoSEQ multiplex PCR; TCRdb keeps only in-frame clonotypes and omits some of them. This sample has over 250,000 clones, with approximately 91% found just once. Sequencing was performed on PBMCs or T cells enriched from blood (not recorded which). These receptors were taken from a woman aged 25-40 years who had recovered from COVID-19.

V gene TRBV28 combines with J gene TRBJ2-3; TRBD2 matches 10 bases. The V gene end was trimmed by 6 bases and the J gene end by 5 bases; junction bases not matched to a gene: 14. From germline, CDR1 is MDHEN and CDR2 SYDVKM. This CDR3 is built from 17 residues. DNA of the CDR3: TGTGCCAGCAGGTGGCCAGCGGGAGGGCCCAGGGGAGATACGCAGTATTTT. This encodes CASRWPAGGPRGDTQYF.

CDR3 DNA sequence: TGTGCCAGCAGCCCGACAGGGTTGAGTTTTCGCGTGGGTAATGAGCAGTTCTTC. Protein: CASSPTGLSFRVGNEQFF. This sequence joins TRBV6-2 or TRBV6-3 and TRBJ2-1; TRBD1 matches 7 bases. The germline V gene has CDR1 MNHEY and CDR2 SVGEGT. The length of the CDR3 is 18 residues. V trimming: 6 bases; J trimming: 7 bases; junction bases outside the gene matches: 21.

This clone was picked up one time. The genes are TRBV6-2 or TRBV6-3 and TRBJ1-2; TRBD1 might be the D (6 bases). The V gene's germline CDR1 is MNHEY and CDR2 SVGEGT. CDR3 length: 14 amino acids. V was clipped by 4 bases and J by 4 bases, with 13 bases between them. In nucleotides, the CDR3 is TGTGCCAGCAGTTCAAACAGGGTCGTCTATGGCTACACCTTC. Translated: CASSSNRVVYGYTF.

This clone was recorded once. The chain carries TRBV4-1 and TRBJ1-2; D not certain. Deletions cut 0 bases from V and 4 bases from J, with 6 bases between. The germline gives CDR1 MGHRA, CDR2 YSYEKL. The CDR3 runs 13 residues. CDR3 in amino acids: CASSQDSGYGYTF. The DNA for the CDR3 is TGCGCCAGCAGCCAAGATTCAGGCTATGGCTACACCTTC.

The V call is TRBV5-1, the J call TRBJ2-2; D possibly corresponds to TRBD1 (5 bases). Germline lookup yields CDR1 SGHRS and CDR2 YFSETQ. Deletions cut 1 base from V and 6 bases from J, with 19 bases between. CDR3 length: 17 amino acids. CDR3 protein: CASSLSWGADYSGELFF. CDR3 DNA: TGCGCCAGCAGCTTGTCCTGGGGCGCAGATTATTCCGGGGAGCTGTTTTTT. Full variable domain (remainder filled in from reference TRBV5-1 and TRBJ2-2): KAGVTQTPRYLIKTRGQQVTLSCSPISGHRSVSWYQQTPGQGLQFLFEYFSETQRNKGNFPGRFSGRQFSNSRSEMNVSTLELGDSALYLCASSLSWGADYSGELFFGEGSRLTVL.

The rearrangement links TRBV9 to TRBJ2-5; a possible D gene is TRBD2 (6 bases). From germline, CDR1 is SGDLS and CDR2 YYNGEE. The CDR3 is made up of 17 amino acids. The V and J ends lost 0 bases and 7 bases respectively, with 22 bases between them. The CDR3 nucleotides read TGTGCCAGCAGCGTAGCGTGGGGTCTCGGGGGAGACGGGACCCAGTACTTC. Translated: CASSVAWGLGGDGTQYF.

The V and J genes are TRBV6-2 or TRBV6-3 and TRBJ2-7; D is unclear. The length of the CDR3 is 12 residues. Germline V gives CDR1 MNHEY, CDR2 SVGEGT. V was cut by 4 bases and J by 7 bases, with 11 bases left in between. The CDR3 reads CASSFTLREQYF. CDR3 bases: TGTGCCAGCAGTTTCACCCTGCGGGAGCAGTACTTC.

This sequence joins TRBV5-6 and TRBJ1-2; 8 bases are shared with TRBD1. With 3 bases clipped from V and 4 bases from J, the junction kept 8 bases outside the gene matches. CDR1 SGHDT and CDR2 YYEEEE come from the germline V gene. This CDR3 spans 15 amino acids. This chain's CDR3 is CASSWPDRAGYGYTF. CDR3 coding DNA: TGTGCCAGCAGCTGGCCGGACAGGGCTGGCTATGGCTACACCTTC.

The chain uses TRBV7-9 and TRBJ1-2; TRBD1 matches 7 bases. V trimming: 5 bases; J trimming: 4 bases; junction bases outside the gene matches: 10. This CDR3 is built from 15 residues. The germline V gene encodes CDR1 SEHNR and CDR2 FQNEAQ (reference sequence). The CDR3 loop reads CASSSPTGARYGYTF. The CDR3 DNA sequence: TGTGCCAGCAGCAGCCCCACAGGGGCCCGCTATGGCTACACCTTC.

A remark on this clone: The sample carries other DNA sequences with the same CDR3. The V call is TRBV29-1, the J call TRBJ2-1, with 9 bases matching TRBD2. The CDR3 consists of 14 residues. The germline V gene has CDR1 SQVTM and CDR2 ANQGSEA. The V segment lost 4 bases and the J segment 4 bases; nucleotides outside the gene matches: 5. CDR3 in amino acids: CSVGLAGGYNEQFF. DNA of the CDR3: TGCAGCGTTGGGCTCGCGGGGGGGTACAATGAGCAGTTCTTC.

The sample holds many counts of this clone. The J gene is TRBJ1-6, the V gene TRBV5-4, with D possibly TRBD1 on 5 matching bases. With 3 bases removed from V and 6 bases from J, the gap between germline ends came to 16 bases. From germline, CDR1 is SGHNT and CDR2 YYREEE (reference sequence). The CDR3 length is 16 residues. The DNA for the CDR3 is TGTGCCAGCAGCTATGGACAAGCGAAAATTAATTCACCCCTCCACTTT. Translating gives CASSYGQAKINSPLHF.

The V call is TRBV7-8, the J call TRBJ1-1; 7 nucleotides match TRBD1. The junction had 7 bases not matched to a gene; V was cut back by 7 bases and J by 8 bases. Germline CDR1 SGHVS, CDR2 FQNEAQ. CDR3 length equals 12 residues. CDR3 in DNA: TGTGCCAGCACCTACGGGACAGTGGAAGCTTTCTTT. This sequence encodes CASTYGTVEAFF.

The chain recombines TRBV2 with TRBJ2-1; 7 nucleotides agree with TRBD1. This CDR3 spans 13 amino acids. The V gene's germline CDR1 is SNHLY and CDR2 FYNNEI. The V and J ends lost 8 bases and 5 bases, in that order; junction bases with no gene match: 6. Here the CDR3 reads CASPDRTHNEQFF. In DNA form, the CDR3 reads TGTGCCAGCCCGGACAGGACTCACAATGAGCAGTTCTTC.

The J gene is TRBJ2-1, the V gene TRBV5-1; 12 nucleotides match TRBD2. Germline lookup yields CDR1 SGHRS and CDR2 YFSETQ. This CDR3 contains 18 residues. V shed 1 base and J 0 bases; nucleotides not matched to a gene: 5. The DNA for the CDR3 is TGCGCCAGCAGCTTGTGGCGACTAGCGGGGGACTCCTACAATGAGCAGTTCTTC. Translation: CASSLWRLAGDSYNEQFF.

This chain connects TRBV28 to TRBJ1-1; TRBD1 is a possible D gene (5 bases). The CDR3 is 14 amino acids. CDR1 MDHEN and CDR2 SYDVKM come from the germline V gene. V shed 2 bases and J shed 0 bases, with 7 bases lying between them. CDR3 residues: CASSLLGVNTEAFF. In nucleotides, the CDR3 is TGTGCCAGCAGTTTACTAGGGGTGAACACTGAAGCTTTCTTT.

The rearrangement links TRBV12-3 or TRBV12-4 to TRBJ1-5; D is unclear. CDR3 length: 12 amino acids. Trimming shortened V by 3 bases and J by 5 bases, and 5 bases separated the two germline ends. In nucleotides, the CDR3 is TGTGCCAGCAGTTTGGCCTATCAGCCCCAGCATTTT. Residues: CASSLAYQPQHF.

V gene TRBV2 combines with J gene TRBJ1-1; unclear D gene. Trimming took off 8 bases at V and 11 bases at J, with 18 bases between the two ends. CDR1 and CDR2 from the germline V gene are SNHLY and FYNNEI. This CDR3 has 12 amino acids. The CDR3 DNA reads TGTGCCAGCCCGGAGGGCGCGGGTAGGGCTTTCTTT. This sequence encodes CASPEGAGRAFF.

The chain employs TRBV2 and TRBJ1-2, with unresolved D. Trimming took off 7 bases at V and 5 bases at J, with 5 bases between the two ends. CDR3 length equals 10 residues. Germline assignment: CDR1 SNHLY and CDR2 FYNNEI. The CDR3 protein is CASIAYGYTF. In nucleotides, the CDR3 is TGTGCCAGCATAGCTTATGGCTACACCTTC.

The chain carries TRBV6-5 and TRBJ2-2; perhaps TRBD2 as D (6 bases). The germline CDR1 and CDR2 sequences are MNHEY and SVGAGI. The ends were cut back, 4 bases at V and 7 bases at J, with 13 bases in the middle. This CDR3 comprises 14 residues. The CDR3 DNA reads TGTGCCAGCAGTTTCTCCCGGGGGAACGGGGAGCTGTTTTTT. Residues: CASSFSRGNGELFF.

This sequence joins TRBV5-1 and TRBJ2-5; D may be TRBD1 (6 bases). The V end was cut by 3 bases, the J end by 5 bases, with 14 bases between. The CDR3 loop spans 14 amino acids. CDR1 and CDR2 (germline): SGHRS, YFSETQ. CDR3 sequence (DNA): TGCGCCAGCAGCTCCCAACAGGGTGGCGAGACCCAGTACTTC. It codes for CASSSQQGGETQYF.

The V gene is TRBV12-3 or TRBV12-4, the J gene TRBJ2-1; D may be TRBD1 (6 bases). The CDR3 covers 12 residues. V lost 7 bases, J lost 9 bases, and 13 bases lay in between. The CDR3 protein is CASKTGFGEQFF. CDR3 coding DNA: TGTGCCAGCAAAACAGGGTTTGGTGAGCAGTTCTTC.

The V gene is TRBV14, the J gene TRBJ2-1, with 14 bases lining up with TRBD2. In germline, CDR1 is SGHDN, CDR2 FVKESK. This CDR3 is 20 amino acids long. J lost 9 bases, V lost 4 bases, and 20 bases had no gene match. This chain's CDR3 is CASSPGKGASGTSGRGEQFF. DNA of the CDR3: TGTGCCAGCAGCCCGGGAAAGGGGGCATCCGGGACTAGCGGGAGAGGTGAGCAGTTCTTC.

This clone was recorded a few times. The chain carries TRBV5-6 and TRBJ2-3; 11 nucleotides agree with TRBD1. Germline assignment: CDR1 SGHDT and CDR2 YYEEEE. V trimming: 5 bases; J trimming: 2 bases; junction bases outside the gene matches: 1. CDR3 size: 14 residues. The CDR3 nucleotides are TGTGCCAGCAGGGGACAGGGGGACACAGATACGCAGTATTTT. Its protein is CASRGQGDTDTQYF.

The chain joins TRBV21-1 to TRBJ1-2; TRBD1 reflects the table's D call only, with no check against the DNA. TRBV21-1 is marked as a pseudogene. The CDR3 has 15 residues. This CDR3 is CASSLRNGTAYGYTF. Written as DNA, the CDR3 is TGTGCCAGCAGCTTACGAAACGGGACAGCCTATGGCTACACCTTC.

This rearrangement joins TRBV19 to TRBJ1-1, with 9 bases fitting TRBD1. V lost 9 bases and J lost 2; bases outside the gene matches: 13. The CDR3 spans 16 residues. CDR1 and CDR2 (germline): LNHDA, SQIVND (reference sequence). The CDR3 DNA reads as TGTGCCAGGCCACAGGGGGCTGAGTGGGGTAACACTGAAGCTTTCTTT. Its translation is CARPQGAEWGNTEAFF.

This chain links TRBV7-9 with TRBJ2-3; 11 bases align to TRBD2. From germline, CDR1 is SEHNR and CDR2 FQNEAQ (reference sequence). The CDR3 covers 19 residues. The J segment lost 2 bases and the V segment lost 4 bases, leaving 14 bases of the junction unmatched. The CDR3 loop reads CASSSETSGAQTSTDTQYF. CDR3 DNA: TGTGCCAGCAGCTCGGAGACTAGCGGGGCTCAGACTTCCACAGATACGCAGTATTTT.